This T cell receptor beta chain derives from a study of OX40 agonist ivuxolimab in advanced cancers. Clones were read by immunoSEQ multiplex PCR, and TCRdb kept only the in-frame ones, dropping some. The table has 69,000 or so clones, roughly nine tenths seen once; the top ten hold 5.5% to 6.5%. Any history of autoimmune disease or systemic immunosuppression disqualified patients. Germline CDR1 reads MNHNY; CDR2 reads SVGAGI (reference sequence). V was cut by 0 bases and J by 9 bases, with 12 bases left in between. The CDR3 contains 14 residues. As concerns this clone: Its target is unknown.

Notes on the study in general: Expanded clones belonging to CD8+ T cells outnumbered, on average, those of CD4+. Antigen targets of the expanded peripheral T cells went undetermined.

The sample here was CD4+ or CD8+ T cells sorted from blood, taken in a trial of the OX40 agonist ivuxolimab. The chain has TRBV6-6 and TRBJ2-1; D gene ambiguous. The receptor was derived from an adult with an advanced solid tumor such as melanoma, head and neck, liver or kidney cancer. CDR3 in DNA: TGTGCCAGCAGTTACTCAGCCGGCCCGGGTGAGCAGTTCTTC. This translates into CASSYSAGPGEQFF.